Listed here is a single T cell receptor beta chain. Some clones are missing from TCRdb's copy, which holds only in-frame ones; the method was immunoSEQ multiplex PCR. The top ten hold less than 2% of the sample, which has more than 110,000 clones, about 94% seen once. This entry is derived from a study of cytomegalovirus exposure and HLA in healthy donors. There are 14 residues in the CDR3. Trimming removed 1 base at V and 8 bases at J, with 15 bases between. The V gene's germline CDR1 is SGHRS and CDR2 YFSETQ. This TCR came from a man aged 18 to 35 in good health and CMV-seropositive. Sequencing input: PBMCs. This rearrangement joins TRBV5-1 to TRBJ1-1; maybe TRBD1 (6 bases). The CDR3 DNA follows: TGCGCCAGCAGCTTGTGGGGACACAAGTCCGAAGCTTTCTTT. Encoded protein: CASSLWGHKSEAFF. The full variable domain, its missing parts supplied by reference TRBV5-1 and TRBJ1-1, is KAGVTQTPRYLIKTRGQQVTLSCSPISGHRSVSWYQQTPGQGLQFLFEYFSETQRNKGNFPGRFSGRQFSNSRSEMNVSTLELGDSALYLCASSLWGHKSEAFFGQGTRLTVV.